This T cell receptor beta chain came from a study of T-cell reconstitution after alpha-beta-depleted transplantation in children. CDR3 length: 18 residues. Trimming took 4 bases from V and 9 from J; bases not matched to a gene: 21. Germline V gene sequence: CDR1 SGHDN, CDR2 FVKESK. Unique molecular identifiers were incorporated when the TCRbeta library was constructed. A single record per CDR3 protein comes from TCRdb applying MiXCR to the PCR reads. Counted here are about 610,000 distinct CDR3 sequences, over 9.5% occurring once; the ten biggest clones make up roughly 4%. This clonotype was counted a few times.

The sample consisted of PBMCs from the stem cell graft donor, taken from the stem cell graft. V is TRBV14 and J is TRBJ2-1, with 7 positions matching TRBD2. The source is a human donor who donated a stem cell graft to a child with acute myeloid leukemia. The CDR3 DNA sequence: TGTGCCAGCAGCCTAAGAGGGGACTACCTACATTCAGACAGTGAGCAGTTCTTC. This translates into CASSLRGDYLHSDSEQFF.